This T cell receptor (beta chain) was recorded in a study of blood T cell repertoires in COVID-19. Study-level background: Samples representing acute and convalescent COVID-19 were sourced from the United States, Italy and Spain. In each case, the material was cDNA or gDNA derived from T cells, B-cell-depleted T cells, or PBMCs.

How the authors handled the data: Reference gene primers were amplified, and this amplification served to estimate nucleated cell counts. Profiling relied on immunoSEQ multiplex PCR, and the TCRdb table lists in-frame clones only, not all of them. Clone size and the V and J calls come from that table; the DNA yielded D and trimming. The table lists fewer than 400,000 clones, 85% of them singletons, with under 4% in the top ten. Germline-derived CDR1 and CDR2 are MNHEY and SVGAGI. Trimming removed 6 bases at V and 11 bases at J, with 20 bases between. The CDR3 covers 14 residues. The V gene is TRBV6-5, the J gene TRBJ1-3; no firm D call. The specimen sequenced was peripheral blood. This clonotype was sampled from a woman aged 18 to 35 with acute or convalescent COVID-19. CDR3 protein: CASRMTEDPTPIYF. In DNA, the CDR3 is TGTGCCAGCAGGATGACTGAAGACCCAACTCCCATATATTTT.